The 7 T cell receptor beta chains reported below all come from one sample, sequenced in a study of T cells after yellow fever vaccination. TCRdb analysed the 5' RACE reads with MiXCR anew, one entry per CDR3 protein. Among hundreds of thousands of distinct CDR3 sequences, about 17% were seen once, and the ten largest hold 18%. The input for sequencing was PBMCs, taken before the yellow fever booster vaccination. These receptors were obtained from a man younger than 35 who received the YFV17D yellow fever vaccine.

V and J are TRBV12-3 or TRBV12-4 and TRBJ2-1, with D unresolved. V dropped 6 bases and J dropped 6 bases, with 6 bases sitting between them. The CDR3 runs 11 residues. The CDR3 nucleotides read TGTGCCAGCAGGAAAGTCAATGAGCAGTTCTTC. Encoded protein: CASRKVNEQFF.

The chain recombines TRBV6-2 or TRBV6-3 with TRBJ2-1, with TRBD1 matching over 9 bases. The V segment lost 2 bases and the J segment 0 bases; nucleotides outside the gene matches: 2. The CDR3 covers 16 residues. Germline-derived CDR1 and CDR2 are MNHEY and SVGEGT. The CDR3 protein is CASSYAGQGSYNEQFF. The CDR3 bases are TGTGCCAGCAGTTACGCGGGACAGGGCTCCTACAATGAGCAGTTCTTC.

Ten or more counts support this clonotype. The chain has TRBV6-1 and TRBJ2-2; D uncertain. V shed 5 bases and J shed 6 bases, with 10 bases lying between them. In germline, CDR1 is MNHNS, CDR2 SASEGT. This CDR3 has 13 amino acids. The CDR3 sequence is CASSLRRAGELFF. CDR3 nucleotides: TGTGCCAGCAGTCTTCGCCGGGCCGGGGAGCTGTTTTTT.

The chain joins TRBV7-3 to TRBJ2-3; D possibly uses TRBD1 or TRBD2 (5 bases each). V lost 5 bases and J 2 bases, leaving 17 bases between the germline ends. CDR1 is SGHTA, CDR2 FQGTGA, per germline. The CDR3 spans 16 residues. The CDR3 sequence is CASSPTAGALTDTQYF. The DNA for the CDR3 is TGTGCCAGCAGCCCAACGGCCGGGGCTCTCACAGATACGCAGTATTTT. The full variable domain, rest sourced from reference TRBV7-3 and TRBJ2-3, is GAGVSQTPSNKVTEKGKYVELRCDPISGHTALYWYRQSLGQGPEFLIYFQGTGAADDSGLPNDRFFAVRPEGSVSTLKIQRTERGDSAVYLCASSPTAGALTDTQYFGPGTRLTVL.

This clonotype turned up a few times. V and J are TRBV20-1 and TRBJ1-5; D remains unclear. V lost 0 bases and J 0 bases, leaving 6 bases between the germline ends. Germline loops: CDR1 DFQATT, CDR2 SNEGSKA (reference sequence). The CDR3 consists of 14 residues. This CDR3 reads CSAREGNSNQPQHF. CDR3 bases: TGCAGTGCTAGAGAGGGGAATAGCAATCAGCCCCAGCATTTT.

This clonotype was picked up a small number of times. V gene TRBV10-3 combines with J gene TRBJ2-1; TRBD1 matches at 8 bases. The V segment lost 2 bases and the J segment 2 bases; nucleotides outside the gene matches: 2. The germline V gene encodes CDR1 ENHRY and CDR2 SYGVKD. The CDR3 runs to 15 residues. CDR3 amino acids: CAISEQGQAYNEQFF. The CDR3 bases are TGTGCCATCAGTGAGCAGGGACAGGCCTACAATGAGCAGTTCTTC.

A few counts support this clonotype. The CDR3 DNA reads as TGTGCCAGCAGTACGACAGGGAGCGGCTACACCTTC. Its translation: CASSTTGSGYTF. V and J are TRBV2 and TRBJ1-2, with 7 bases fitting TRBD1. Germline V gene lookup returns CDR1 SNHLY and CDR2 FYNNEI. Trimming took 5 bases from V and 8 from J; bases not matched to a gene: 5. The CDR3 has 12 amino acids.